The 32 T cell receptor beta chains listed next were all sequenced from one sample in a study of blood T cell repertoires in COVID-19. The data were produced by immunoSEQ multiplex PCR, yet TCRdb's version contains in-frame clones alone and is incomplete. The sample gives about 100,000 clones, 88% of which show up once; 2.9% is in the top ten. Specimen: peripheral blood. The receptors derive from a woman aged 80 or over with acute or convalescent COVID-19.

In the case of this clone: Other DNA sequences in this sample translate to the same CDR3. The chain has TRBV18 and TRBJ1-2; 12 positions match TRBD1. CDR1 and CDR2 from the germline V gene are KGHSH and LQKENI. The J segment lost 4 bases and the V segment lost 6 bases, leaving 6 bases of the junction unmatched. There are 15 residues in the CDR3. CDR3 loop: CASSPGQGAGYGYTF. CDR3 nucleotide sequence: TGTGCCAGCTCCCCGGGACAGGGGGCGGGCTATGGCTACACCTTC.

The chain combines TRBV7-8 with TRBJ1-5, with D unresolved. V lost 0 bases and J lost 7, with 10 bases in between. Germline V lookup: CDR1 SGHVS, CDR2 FQNEAQ. The CDR3 contains 14 residues. CDR3 nucleotide sequence: TGTGCCAGCAGCTTAGCGAGTGGCAGGCAGCCCCAGCATTTT. Its protein is CASSLASGRQPQHF.

The DNA for the CDR3 is TGTGCCAGCAGCTTGGCTTCACAGTACACAGATACGCAGTATTTT. Residues: CASSLASQYTDTQYF. The chain has TRBV5-4 and TRBJ2-3; D gene unclear. Between the trimmed V and J ends, which lost 0 bases and 2 bases, there was a span of 10 bases. The CDR3 is 15 residues long. Germline V lookup: CDR1 SGHNT, CDR2 YYREEE (reference sequence).

The chain has TRBV27 and TRBJ2-3; 9 bases agree with TRBD2. CDR1 MNHEY and CDR2 SMNVEV come from the germline V gene (reference sequence). The CDR3 spans 18 residues. The V gene end was trimmed by 8 bases and the J gene end by 4 bases; junction bases not matched to a gene: 19. The CDR3 region is CASQFSYLAGPHADTQYF. For the CDR3, the DNA is TGTGCCAGCCAGTTTAGTTACCTAGCGGGACCTCATGCAGATACGCAGTATTTT.

This rearrangement joins TRBV7-2 to TRBJ2-7, with D unresolved. Trimming removed 1 base at V and 6 bases at J, with 7 bases between. Germline V gives CDR1 SGHTA, CDR2 FQGNSA. This CDR3 has 12 amino acids. CDR3 sequence reads: CASSLVIREQYF. CDR3 in DNA: TGTGCCAGCAGCTTAGTAATCCGCGAGCAGTACTTC.

The genes are TRBV7-2 and TRBJ1-2; TRBD1 agrees at 7 bases. V was clipped by 5 bases and J by 5 bases; unmatched bases: 8. CDR1 is SGHTA, CDR2 FQGNSA, per germline. The CDR3 is 14 amino acids. In DNA form, the CDR3 reads TGTGCCAGCAGCCCACAGGGGTTGGGGTATGGCTACACCTTC. Translated, it gives CASSPQGLGYGYTF.

The chain combines TRBV2 with TRBJ2-6; D call uncertain. Trimming left V 7 bases short and J 0 bases short, with 10 bases between. CDR1 is SNHLY and CDR2 is FYNNEI in the germline V gene. CDR3 length: 15 residues. The CDR3 reads CASTKTNSGANVLTF. CDR3 DNA: TGTGCCAGCACTAAAACTAACTCTGGGGCCAACGTCCTGACTTTC.

CDR3 in DNA: TGCGCCAGCAGCTTGACTAGCGGCTCCCTCGGGGATACGCAGTATTTT. Residues: CASSLTSGSLGDTQYF. The chain recombines TRBV5-1 with TRBJ2-3, with 8 bases aligning to TRBD2. J gave up 6 bases and V 1 base, and 10 bases lay outside the gene matches. Germline values: CDR1 SGHRS, CDR2 YFSETQ. CDR3 length: 16 residues.

V and J are TRBV5-4 and TRBJ2-1; D is possibly TRBD2 (5 bases). Germline V gene sequence: CDR1 SGHNT, CDR2 YYREEE (reference sequence). Trimming took off 4 bases at V and 6 bases at J, with 20 bases between the two ends. The CDR3 contains 16 residues. DNA of the CDR3: TGTGCCAGCAGCCGGGGTGGTGGGGAGATGGGCAATGAGCAGTTCTTC. This sequence encodes CASSRGGGEMGNEQFF. The full variable domain, its missing parts supplied by reference TRBV5-4 and TRBJ2-1, is ETGVTQSPTHLIKTRGQQVTLRCSSQSGHNTVSWYQQALGQGPQFIFQYYREEENGRGNFPPRFSGLQFPNYSSELNVNALELDDSALYLCASSRGGGEMGNEQFFGPGTRLTVL.

The chain joins TRBV20-1 to TRBJ2-5; no definite D call. The CDR3 is 11 residues long. Between the trimmed V and J ends, which lost 4 bases and 6 bases, there was a span of 9 bases. Per the germline V gene, CDR1 is DFQATT and CDR2 is SNEGSKA (reference sequence). This chain's CDR3 is CSATPSQTQYF. The CDR3 DNA reads as TGCAGTGCTACCCCTTCCCAGACCCAGTACTTC.

The rearrangement joins TRBV24-1 to TRBJ2-1; TRBD2 is a possible D gene (6 bases). V was clipped by 5 bases and J by 2 bases, with 15 bases between them. The CDR3 covers 16 residues. The germline V gene has CDR1 KGHDR and CDR2 SFDVKD. The CDR3 here is CATSAPGGEAYNEQFF. CDR3 in DNA: TGTGCCACCAGTGCCCCCGGGGGAGAGGCCTACAATGAGCAGTTCTTC.

The genes are TRBV19 and TRBJ2-1, with TRBD1 identical over 9 bases. The ends lost 8 bases at V and 12 bases at J; junction bases unmatched: 5. Germline V CDR1 and CDR2: LNHDA, SQIVND (reference sequence). CDR3 length: 11 amino acids. The CDR3 DNA reads TGTGCCAGTCGGACAGGGGTTACGCAGTTCTTC. The encoded protein is CASRTGVTQFF.

This chain links TRBV12-3 or TRBV12-4 with TRBJ1-2; TRBD1 is a possible D gene (6 bases). The CDR3 is 13 residues long. V gave up 5 bases and J gave up 8 bases, with 15 bases separating them. The chain's CDR3 is CASSQQGRWGYTF. The DNA for the CDR3 is TGTGCCAGCAGTCAACAGGGCCGATGGGGCTACACCTTC.

V usage is TRBV5-4 and J usage is TRBJ2-5; D is possibly TRBD2 (5 bases). Per germline, CDR1 SGHNT and CDR2 YYREEE (reference sequence). The V end lost 3 bases, the J end lost 5 bases, and 23 bases lay between the germline ends. This CDR3 has 17 residues. CDR3 amino acids: CASSSGPTGNSGETQYF. The DNA for the CDR3 is TGTGCCAGCAGCTCGGGTCCTACGGGAAATTCGGGGGAGACCCAGTACTTC. Combining the CDR3 with reference TRBV5-4 and TRBJ2-5 gives the whole variable domain ETGVTQSPTHLIKTRGQQVTLRCSSQSGHNTVSWYQQALGQGPQFIFQYYREEENGRGNFPPRFSGLQFPNYSSELNVNALELDDSALYLCASSSGPTGNSGETQYFGPGTRLLVL.

This sequence joins TRBV4-3 and TRBJ1-2; 10 bases match TRBD1. The CDR3 loop spans 15 amino acids. Losses at the gene ends were 2 bases for V and 4 bases for J; bases not matched to a gene: 4. Germline CDR1 LGHNA, CDR2 YSLEER. The CDR3: CASSQWTGGGYGYTF. CDR3 nucleotide sequence: TGCGCCAGCAGCCAATGGACAGGGGGTGGCTATGGCTACACCTTC.

The J gene is TRBJ2-5, the V gene TRBV3-1 (or the pseudogene TRBV3-2), with D perhaps matching TRBD1 (6 bases). The V end was cut by 3 bases, the J end by 1 base, with 15 bases between. The CDR3 loop spans 16 amino acids. CDR1 is LGHDT, CDR2 YNNKEL, per germline (reference sequence). The CDR3 reads CASSHPTRGIQETQYF. The CDR3 DNA reads TGTGCCAGCAGCCACCCAACTAGGGGGATCCAAGAGACCCAGTACTTC.

The J gene is TRBJ2-1, the V gene TRBV2, with 7 positions matching TRBD1. This CDR3 region has 13 residues. Germline V gene sequence: CDR1 SNHLY, CDR2 FYNNEI. V lost 3 bases, J lost 10 bases, and 6 bases stayed unmatched. The CDR3 spells CASSDGTGQEQFF. CDR3 bases: TGTGCCAGCAGTGATGGTACGGGACAGGAGCAGTTCTTC.

The chain carries TRBV7-8 and TRBJ1-2; 10 nucleotides match TRBD1. J gave up 6 bases and V 4 bases, and 8 bases lay outside the gene matches. The germline CDR1 and CDR2 sequences are SGHVS and FQNEAQ. This CDR3 spans 15 amino acids. CDR3 sequence: CASSSRTGGKNGYTF. Written as DNA, the CDR3 is TGTGCCAGCAGCTCACGGACAGGGGGTAAAAATGGCTACACCTTC.

This clone came up once. The chain joins TRBV7-2 to TRBJ2-1, with D tentatively TRBD2 (5 bases). Trimming cost V 1 base and J 0 bases, with 10 bases left between them. The length of the CDR3 is 16 residues. In germline, CDR1 is SGHTA, CDR2 FQGNSA. The CDR3 region is CASSLDMGSSYNEQFF. DNA for the CDR3: TGTGCCAGCAGCTTAGACATGGGGAGCTCCTACAATGAGCAGTTCTTC.

The chain carries TRBV18 and TRBJ1-1; unclear D gene. V was pared by 1 base and J by 1 base, with 7 bases between. The CDR3 is made up of 14 amino acids. Germline V gene data show CDR1 as KGHSH and CDR2 as LQKENI. CDR3 DNA: TGTGCCAGCTCACCACTCGGGAAGAACACTGAAGCTTTCTTT. It translates to CASSPLGKNTEAFF. Combining the CDR3 with reference TRBV18 and TRBJ1-1 gives the whole variable domain NAGVMQNPRHLVRRRGQEARLRCSPMKGHSHVYWYRQLPEEGLKFMVYLQKENIIDESGMPKERFSAEFPKEGPSILRIQQVVRGDSAAYFCASSPLGKNTEAFFGQGTRLTVV.

This clone appeared once. The rearrangement uses TRBV19 and TRBJ2-7, with a possible D match to TRBD2 (6 bases). The length of the CDR3 is 14 residues. Trimming removed 7 bases at V and 6 bases at J, with 19 bases between. CDR1 and CDR2 from the germline V gene are LNHDA and SQIVND (reference sequence). CDR3 sequence: CASKVAGGSGEQYF. Here the CDR3 DNA reads TGTGCCAGTAAAGTGGCCGGGGGTTCCGGCGAGCAGTACTTC. The whole variable domain, filled in from reference TRBV19 and TRBJ2-7, reads DGGITQSPKYLFRKEGQNVTLSCEQNLNHDAMYWYRQDPGQGLRLIYYSQIVNDFQKGDIAEGYSVSREKKESFPLTVTSAQKNPTAFYLCASKVAGGSGEQYFGPGTRLTVT.

The count of this clone is one. The chain carries TRBV6-5 and TRBJ2-3; the match to TRBD2 covers 8 bases. The V gene's germline CDR1 is MNHEY and CDR2 SVGAGI. This CDR3 contains 13 residues. Losses at the gene ends were 6 bases for V and 6 bases for J; bases not matched to a gene: 5. The CDR3 here is CASSRTSYDTQYF. Written as DNA, the CDR3 is TGTGCCAGCAGCCGGACTAGCTACGATACGCAGTATTTT.

This chain uses TRBV5-8 with TRBJ1-1, with D hard to call. Looked up from germline, CDR1 is SGHTS and CDR2 is YDEGEE. The CDR3 runs to 13 residues. Trimming stripped 2 bases from V and 5 bases from J, with 10 bases between. CDR3 nucleotides: TGTGCCAGCAGCTTCCGCGTCTATACTGAAGCTTTCTTT. This codes for CASSFRVYTEAFF. The complete variable domain, with remaining parts taken from reference TRBV5-8 and TRBJ1-1, reads EAGVTQSPTHLIKTRGQQATLRCSPISGHTSVYWYQQALGLGLQFLLWYDEGEERNRGNFPPRFSGRQFPNYSSELNVNALELEDSALYLCASSFRVYTEAFFGQGTRLTVV.

This chain connects TRBV6-5 to TRBJ1-1; no clear D gene. The CDR3 contains 14 residues. Germline assignment: CDR1 MNHEY and CDR2 SVGAGI. V was pared by 5 bases and J by 0 bases, with 10 bases between. In nucleotides, the CDR3 is TGTGCCAGCAGTATTCACAACATGAACACTGAAGCTTTCTTT. It specifies CASSIHNMNTEAFF.

The V call is TRBV19, the J call TRBJ2-1, with 9 bases aligning to TRBD2. Per the germline V gene, CDR1 is LNHDA and CDR2 is SQIVND (reference sequence). The CDR3 has 14 amino acids. The V gene end was trimmed by 7 bases and the J gene end by 4 bases; junction bases not matched to a gene: 5. In DNA form, the CDR3 reads TGTGCCAGTAACCCGGGACTAGCTTACAATGAGCAGTTCTTC. Amino acids: CASNPGLAYNEQFF. Variable domain in full (rest from reference TRBV19 and TRBJ2-1): DGGITQSPKYLFRKEGQNVTLSCEQNLNHDAMYWYRQDPGQGLRLIYYSQIVNDFQKGDIAEGYSVSREKKESFPLTVTSAQKNPTAFYLCASNPGLAYNEQFFGPGTRLTVL.

This chain connects TRBV11-3 to TRBJ2-7, with a tentative D call TRBD2 (6 bases). The CDR3 spans 16 residues. Germline loops: CDR1 SGHNT, CDR2 YENEEA. Trimming left V 1 base short and J 5 bases short, with 18 bases between. CDR3 nucleotides: TGTGCCAGCAGCTTAGGGAACGACGGGAGTGTCGACGAGCAGTACTTC. Its protein is CASSLGNDGSVDEQYF.

The rearrangement links TRBV18 to TRBJ1-6, with 8 positions matching TRBD1. Trimming cost V 1 base and J 7 bases; bases outside gene matches: 0. The germline CDR1 and CDR2 sequences are KGHSH and LQKENI. The CDR3 spans 14 residues. The CDR3 DNA follows: TGTGCCAGCTCACCACGACAGGGGAATTCACCCCTCCACTTT. Protein sequence: CASSPRQGNSPLHF.

V and J are TRBV6-1 and TRBJ2-7; TRBD1 matches 12 bases. The CDR3 extends over 17 amino acids. The junction had 7 bases not matched to a gene; V was cut back by 4 bases and J by 0 bases. Germline values: CDR1 MNHNS, CDR2 SASEGT. CDR3 protein: CASSGSGTGGSSYEQYF. In nucleotides, the CDR3 is TGTGCCAGCAGTGGTTCCGGGACAGGGGGCAGCTCCTACGAGCAGTACTTC.

The chain links TRBV5-6 to TRBJ2-6, with 8 positions matching TRBD2. CDR1 and CDR2 from the germline V gene are SGHDT and YYEEEE. The V gene end was trimmed by 4 bases and the J gene end by 2 bases; junction bases not matched to a gene: 5. There are 16 residues in the CDR3. CDR3 region: CASSHRGGTGANVLTF. In nucleotides, the CDR3 is TGTGCCAGCAGCCACCGGGGGGGGACTGGGGCCAACGTCCTGACTTTC.

The chain's CDR3 is CASTPSRAFGGYTF. CDR3 nucleotide sequence: TGTGCCAGCACCCCGTCCAGGGCCTTTGGGGGCTACACCTTC. The rearrangement links TRBV28 to TRBJ1-2; D possibly corresponds to TRBD1 (5 bases). Germline loops: CDR1 MDHEN, CDR2 SYDVKM. The V end was cut by 7 bases, the J end by 8 bases, with 20 bases between. The length of the CDR3 is 14 residues.

V and J are TRBV18 and TRBJ1-1, with a weak D call TRBD1 (6 bases). The CDR3 is 18 amino acids. The germline V gene encodes CDR1 KGHSH and CDR2 LQKENI. V dropped 2 bases and J dropped 6 bases, with 25 bases sitting between them. CDR3 nucleotides: TGTGCCAGCTCACCAAGGGGGTTAACCACAGGTATTGTCTCTGAAGCTTTCTTT. Translating it yields CASSPRGLTTGIVSEAFF.

This clone has only one observation. The CDR3 is CASSPPIPGQGTDTQYF. The DNA of the CDR3 is TGCGCCAGCAGCCCCCCAATTCCGGGACAGGGCACAGATACGCAGTATTTT. This sequence joins TRBV5-1 and TRBJ2-3; 8 nucleotides match TRBD1. Unmatched junction bases numbered 11, after V lost 4 bases and J lost 1 base. The CDR3 extends over 17 amino acids. The germline V gene has CDR1 SGHRS and CDR2 YFSETQ.